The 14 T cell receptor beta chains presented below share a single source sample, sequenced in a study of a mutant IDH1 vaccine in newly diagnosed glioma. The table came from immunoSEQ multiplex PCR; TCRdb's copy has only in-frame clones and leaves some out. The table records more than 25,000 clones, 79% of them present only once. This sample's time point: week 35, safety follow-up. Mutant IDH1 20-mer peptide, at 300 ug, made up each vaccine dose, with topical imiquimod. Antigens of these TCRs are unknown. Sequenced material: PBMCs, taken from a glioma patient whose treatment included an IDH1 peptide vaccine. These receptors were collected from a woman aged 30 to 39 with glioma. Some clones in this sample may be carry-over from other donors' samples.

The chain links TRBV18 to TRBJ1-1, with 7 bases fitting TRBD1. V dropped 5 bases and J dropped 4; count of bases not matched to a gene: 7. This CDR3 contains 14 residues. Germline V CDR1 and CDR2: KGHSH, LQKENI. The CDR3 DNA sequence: TGTGCCAGCTCAGGGACGACAGGGCCCACTGAAGCTTTCTTT. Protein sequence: CASSGTTGPTEAFF.

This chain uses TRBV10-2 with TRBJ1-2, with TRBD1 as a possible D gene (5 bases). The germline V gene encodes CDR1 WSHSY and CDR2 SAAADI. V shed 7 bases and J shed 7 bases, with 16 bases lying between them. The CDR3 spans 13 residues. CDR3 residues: CASTTGGGGGYTF. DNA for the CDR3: TGCGCCAGCACTACAGGAGGCGGGGGTGGCTACACCTTC.

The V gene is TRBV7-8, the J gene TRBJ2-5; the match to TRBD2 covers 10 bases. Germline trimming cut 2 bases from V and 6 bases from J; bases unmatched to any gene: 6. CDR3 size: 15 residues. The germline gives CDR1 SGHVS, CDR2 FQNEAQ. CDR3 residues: CASSLRLAGVKTQYF. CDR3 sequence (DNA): TGTGCCAGCAGCTTAAGGCTAGCGGGAGTAAAGACCCAGTACTTC. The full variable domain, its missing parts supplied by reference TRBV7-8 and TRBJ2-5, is GAGVSQSPRYKVAKRGQDVALRCDPISGHVSLFWYQQALGQGPEFLTYFQNEAQLDKSGLPSDRFFAERPEGSVSTLKIQRTQQEDSAVYLCASSLRLAGVKTQYFGPGTRLLVL.

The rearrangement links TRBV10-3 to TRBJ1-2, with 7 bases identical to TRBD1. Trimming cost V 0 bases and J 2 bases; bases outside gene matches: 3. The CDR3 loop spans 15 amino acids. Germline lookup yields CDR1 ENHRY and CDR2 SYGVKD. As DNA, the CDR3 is TGTGCCATCAGTGAGTCGCAGGGGGACAACTATGGCTACACCTTC. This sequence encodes CAISESQGDNYGYTF.

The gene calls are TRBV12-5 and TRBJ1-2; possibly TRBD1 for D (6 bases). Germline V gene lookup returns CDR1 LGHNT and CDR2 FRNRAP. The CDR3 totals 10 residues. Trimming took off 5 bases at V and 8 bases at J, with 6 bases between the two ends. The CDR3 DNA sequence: TGTGCTAGTGGTCAGGGGGGCTACACCTTC. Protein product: CASGQGGYTF.

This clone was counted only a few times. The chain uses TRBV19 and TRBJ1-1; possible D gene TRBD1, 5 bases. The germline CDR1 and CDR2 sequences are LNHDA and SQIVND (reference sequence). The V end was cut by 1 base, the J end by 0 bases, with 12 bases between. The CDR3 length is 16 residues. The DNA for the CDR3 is TGTGCCAGTAGTATAGTATCGGGGCGGCTGAACACTGAAGCTTTCTTT. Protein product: CASSIVSGRLNTEAFF.

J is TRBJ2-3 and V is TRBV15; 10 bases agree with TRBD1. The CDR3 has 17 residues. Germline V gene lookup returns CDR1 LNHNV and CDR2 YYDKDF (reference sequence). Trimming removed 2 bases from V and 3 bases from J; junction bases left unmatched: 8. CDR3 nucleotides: TGTGCCACCAGCAGATTGGGACAGGGGTTGTCGACAGATACGCAGTATTTT. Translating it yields CATSRLGQGLSTDTQYF.

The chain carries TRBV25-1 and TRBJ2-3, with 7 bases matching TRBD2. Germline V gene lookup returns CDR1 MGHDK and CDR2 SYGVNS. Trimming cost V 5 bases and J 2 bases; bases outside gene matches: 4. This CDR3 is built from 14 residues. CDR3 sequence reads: CASSPSGVTDTQYF. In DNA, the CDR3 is TGTGCCAGCAGTCCTAGCGGTGTCACAGATACGCAGTATTTT.

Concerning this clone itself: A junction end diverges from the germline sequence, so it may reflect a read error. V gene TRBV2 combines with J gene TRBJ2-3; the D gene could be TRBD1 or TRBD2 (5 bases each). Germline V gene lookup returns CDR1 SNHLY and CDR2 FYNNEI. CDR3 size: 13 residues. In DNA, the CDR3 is TGTGCCAGTAGTGGGGGTCTTGCAGATACGCAGTATTTT. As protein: CASSGGLADTQYF.

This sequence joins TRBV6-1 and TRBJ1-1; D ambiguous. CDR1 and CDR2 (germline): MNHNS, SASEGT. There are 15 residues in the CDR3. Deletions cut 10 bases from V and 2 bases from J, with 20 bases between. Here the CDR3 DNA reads TGTGCCACAAACCCCGGAGGCACGACCAACACTGAAGCTTTCTTT. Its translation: CATNPGGTTNTEAFF.

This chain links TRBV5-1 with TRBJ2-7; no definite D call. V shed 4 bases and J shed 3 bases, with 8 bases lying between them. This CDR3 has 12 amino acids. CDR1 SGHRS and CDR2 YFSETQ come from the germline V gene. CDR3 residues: CASSRTGYEQYF. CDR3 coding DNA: TGCGCCAGCAGCCGGACGGGCTACGAGCAGTACTTC. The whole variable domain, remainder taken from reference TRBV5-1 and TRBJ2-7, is KAGVTQTPRYLIKTRGQQVTLSCSPISGHRSVSWYQQTPGQGLQFLFEYFSETQRNKGNFPGRFSGRQFSNSRSEMNVSTLELGDSALYLCASSRTGYEQYFGPGTRLTVT.

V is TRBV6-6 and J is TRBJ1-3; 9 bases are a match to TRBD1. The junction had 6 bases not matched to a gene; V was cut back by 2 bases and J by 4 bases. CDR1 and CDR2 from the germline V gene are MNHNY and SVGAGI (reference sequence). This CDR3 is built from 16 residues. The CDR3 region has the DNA TGTGCCAGCAGTTACGTGGGACAGGGTTCGGGAAACACCATATATTTT. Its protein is CASSYVGQGSGNTIYF.

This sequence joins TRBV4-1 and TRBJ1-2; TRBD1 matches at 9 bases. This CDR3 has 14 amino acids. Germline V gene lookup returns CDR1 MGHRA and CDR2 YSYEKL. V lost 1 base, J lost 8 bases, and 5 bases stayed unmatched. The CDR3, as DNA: TGCGCCAGCAGCCAAGTCGGGACAGGGAACGGCTACACCTTC. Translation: CASSQVGTGNGYTF.

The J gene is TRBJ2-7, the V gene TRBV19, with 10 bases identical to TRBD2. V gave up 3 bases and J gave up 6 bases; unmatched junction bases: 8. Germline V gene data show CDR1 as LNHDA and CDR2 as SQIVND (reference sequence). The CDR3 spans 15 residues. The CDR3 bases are TGTGCCAGTAGTATGACTAGCGGGTCTTACTCCGAGCAGTACTTC. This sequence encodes CASSMTSGSYSEQYF. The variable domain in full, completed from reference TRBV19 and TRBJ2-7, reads DGGITQSPKYLFRKEGQNVTLSCEQNLNHDAMYWYRQDPGQGLRLIYYSQIVNDFQKGDIAEGYSVSREKKESFPLTVTSAQKNPTAFYLCASSMTSGSYSEQYFGPGTRLTVT.